Sequencing of this T cell receptor (beta chain) was carried out in a study of blood T cells in healthy people across ages. For the second PCR, which ran for 7 to 11 cycles, a sample-barcoded 5' primer and a J-beta primer mix were used. Every individual sample yielded 2.5 million or more paired-end reads (each containing CDR3). TCRdb analysed the 5' RACE reads with MiXCR anew, one entry per CDR3 protein. The data contain 1.5 million to 2 million distinct CDR3 sequences, more than 35% of them singletons. PBMCs were isolated at a quantity of at least 6.5 million per sample. The CDR3 is 16 amino acids. Germline assignment: CDR1 MNHNY and CDR2 SVGAGI (reference sequence). Trimming removed 6 bases at V and 9 bases at J, with 24 bases between.

Sequencing input: blood. The TCR sequence derives from a human donor in good health. The V call is TRBV6-6, the J call TRBJ2-1; D uncertain. The CDR3 reads CASSWQTGSPPGEQFF. Written as DNA, the CDR3 is TGTGCCAGCAGCTGGCAAACCGGCAGTCCTCCCGGTGAGCAGTTCTTC.